This TCR beta chain was captured by sequencing in a study of T cell repertoires in cytomegalovirus infection. Germline V gene data show CDR1 as LNHDA and CDR2 as SQIVND (reference sequence). This CDR3 region has 14 residues. V was pared by 6 bases and J by 7 bases, with 8 bases of the junction left unmatched. This clonotype appeared a few times. Each CDR3 protein gets one entry after TCRdb re-called the reads with MiXCR. The data hold some 390,000 distinct CDR3 sequences, with approximately 18% observed a single time. The receptor's source is a human donor in good health (CMV status not recorded). Some clones in this sample may be carry-over from other donors' samples. The sample consisted of PBMCs. V usage is TRBV19 and J usage is TRBJ2-2, with 7 bases matching TRBD2. CDR3 loop: CASRRSGGGGELFF. CDR3 nucleotide sequence: TGTGCCAGTAGAAGGAGTGGCGGGGGCGGGGAGCTGTTTTTT.